This TCR beta chain comes out of a study of cytomegalovirus exposure and HLA in healthy donors. Findings of the study overall: Follow-up analysis seemed to connect common viral pathogens with several of the most significant clusters identified. In a later analysis, a missense DCLRE1C variant was linked to TCR beta V- and J-gene trimming.

A remark on this clone: The antigen is undetermined.

This CDR3 contains 16 residues. V lost 6 bases, J lost 4 bases, and 12 bases stayed unmatched. Per the germline V gene, CDR1 is MDHEN and CDR2 is SYDVKM. 60 Vbeta and 13 Jbeta primers were used in PCR. Generated by immunoSEQ multiplex PCR, the TCRdb table keeps only in-frame clones and is missing some. There are some 150,000 clones in the sample; around 80% occur only once, and 2.3% lies in the top ten. Sequencing used PBMCs. The rearrangement links TRBV28 to TRBJ2-7, with 10 bases lining up with TRBD1. The TCR was taken from a woman aged 45 to 65 in good health and CMV-seronegative. In nucleotides, the CDR3 is TGTGCCAGCAGACTTCCCCCCGGGACAGGGGAATACGAGCAGTACTTC. It specifies CASRLPPGTGEYEQYF. Together with reference TRBV28 and TRBJ2-7, the CDR3 gives the full variable domain: DVKVTQSSRYLVKRTGEKVFLECVQDMDHENMFWYRQDPGLGLRLIYFSYDVKMKEKGDIPEGYSVSREKKERFSLILESASTNQTSMYLCASRLPPGTGEYEQYFGPGTRLTVT.